The 2 T cell receptor beta chains below were found in one sample sequenced in a study of shared clonotypes between healthy human individuals. Method: immunoSEQ multiplex PCR; TCRdb's copy keeps in-frame clones and lacks some. The sample holds approximately 2,300,000 clones, roughly 90% seen once. Sequenced input: naive CD4+ T cells from PBMCs. Subset of the sample: CD45RA+ positively selected. The receptors originated from a man younger than 35 in good health. Some clones in this sample may be carry-over from other donors' samples.

The chain links TRBV6-4 to TRBJ1-5, with TRBD1 as a possible D gene (5 bases). V lost 6 bases and J 2 bases, leaving 17 bases between the germline ends. The CDR3 has 16 amino acids. The V gene's germline CDR1 is MRHNA and CDR2 SNTAGT. CDR3 nucleotide sequence: TGTGCCAGCAGCCCCGGGCCGGGGGTGGGCAATCAGCCCCAGCATTTT. It is translated as CASSPGPGVGNQPQHF.

This clone was picked up one time. The rearrangement joins TRBV7-2 to TRBJ1-1; 9 positions match TRBD1. Per germline, CDR1 SGHTA and CDR2 FQGNSA. V lost 6 bases to trimming and J lost 0 bases; unmatched junction nucleotides: 8. The CDR3 is made up of 16 amino acids. CDR3 loop: CASSPGTGTMNTEAFF. Written as DNA, the CDR3 is TGTGCCAGCAGTCCCGGGACAGGGACCATGAACACTGAAGCTTTCTTT.